One and the same sample provided the 30 T cell receptor beta chains below, sequenced in a study of blood T cell repertoires in COVID-19. TCRdb keeps only in-frame clones here, not all; method: immunoSEQ multiplex PCR. In the table there are approximately 99,000 clones, 60% to 85% of which are singletons. The sequencing sample was made of peripheral blood. These receptors originate from an elderly woman with active or convalescent COVID-19.

The chain has TRBV5-5 and TRBJ1-3; 9 bases match TRBD1. The CDR3 length is 14 residues. The germline gives CDR1 SGHKS, CDR2 YYEKEE (reference sequence). With V trimmed by 4 bases and J by 4 bases, 3 bases remained unmatched. CDR3 coding DNA: TGTGCCAGCAGCCAGACAGGGGGAGGAAACACCATATATTTT. Its protein is CASSQTGGGNTIYF. Drawing the rest from reference TRBV5-5 and TRBJ1-3, the complete variable domain is DAGVTQSPTHLIKTRGQQVTLRCSPISGHKSVSWYQQVLGQGPQFIFQYYEKEERGRGNFPDRFSARQFPNYSSELNVNALLLGDSALYLCASSQTGGGNTIYFGEGSWLTVV.

The chain uses TRBV15 and TRBJ2-7, with 9 nucleotides matching TRBD1. Germline V gene data show CDR1 as LNHNV and CDR2 as YYDKDF (reference sequence). V dropped 3 bases and J dropped 3; count of bases not matched to a gene: 6. The CDR3 is 15 amino acids. CDR3 in DNA: TGTGCCACCAGCAGGGGGGGGACAGGGAACTACGAGCAGTACTTC. This translates into CATSRGGTGNYEQYF.

As to this clone: At one end the junction does not follow the germline gene, possibly because of a read error. The chain is built from TRBV7-7 and TRBJ2-2; 16 bases agree with TRBD2. The CDR3 is 20 residues long. The germline V gene encodes CDR1 SSHAT and CDR2 FNYEAQ (reference sequence). This chain's CDR3 is CASSLAAGTSGRGNTGELFF. CDR3 sequence (DNA): TGTGCTAGCAGCTTAGCGGCGGGGACTAGCGGGAGGGGGAACACCGGGGAGCTGTTTTTT.

A few counts support this clone. The V call is TRBV7-2, the J call TRBJ2-5; no reliable D call. Trimming took 1 base from V and 3 from J, leaving 6 bases between them. CDR3 length: 13 amino acids. The germline V gene has CDR1 SGHTA and CDR2 FQGNSA. The CDR3 here is CASSLEAEETQYF. In DNA form, the CDR3 reads TGTGCCAGCAGCTTAGAGGCGGAAGAGACCCAGTACTTC.

The chain has TRBV9 and TRBJ1-3; TRBD1 might be the D (6 bases). The CDR3 has 14 amino acids. CDR1 SGDLS and CDR2 YYNGEE come from the germline V gene. V was trimmed by 0 bases and J by 4 bases, leaving 8 bases between them. CDR3 protein: CASSVARGGNTIYF. As DNA, the CDR3 is TGTGCCAGCAGCGTAGCCAGGGGCGGAAACACCATATATTTT.

The gene calls are TRBV9 and TRBJ2-7; TRBD2 matches 9 bases. This CDR3 has 15 residues. After removal of 4 bases from V and 7 bases from J, the junction contained 12 bases not matched to a gene. CDR1 SGDLS and CDR2 YYNGEE come from the germline V gene. The CDR3 sequence is CASSPIPAGGGEQYF. The DNA for the CDR3 is TGTGCCAGCAGCCCCATTCCAGCGGGAGGTGGTGAGCAGTACTTC.

The chain is built from TRBV4-3 and TRBJ2-3, with a tentative D call TRBD2 (5 bases). V lost 2 bases and J lost 2, with 11 bases in between. The V gene's germline CDR1 is LGHNA and CDR2 YSLEER. CDR3 length: 15 residues. DNA for the CDR3: TGCGCCAGCAGCCAAACGGGATTCTACACAGATACGCAGTATTTT. Translation: CASSQTGFYTDTQYF.

The rearrangement uses TRBV7-6 and TRBJ2-5; 9 bases fit TRBD2. CDR1 SGHVS and CDR2 FNYEAQ come from the germline V gene. After removal of 2 bases from V and 1 base from J, the junction contained 5 bases not matched to a gene. The CDR3 length is 16 residues. The CDR3 protein is CASSLFLAGSQETQYF. Written as DNA, the CDR3 is TGTGCCAGCAGCTTATTTCTAGCGGGGAGCCAAGAGACCCAGTACTTC. Complete variable domain (other parts from reference TRBV7-6 and TRBJ2-5): GAGVSQSPRYKVTKRGQDVALRCDPISGHVSLYWYRQALGQGPEFLTYFNYEAQQDKSGLPNDRFSAERPEGSISTLTIQRTEQRDSAMYRCASSLFLAGSQETQYFGPGTRLLVL.

The chain carries TRBV20-1 and TRBJ2-7; 9 nucleotides line up with TRBD1. Germline V gene sequence: CDR1 DFQATT, CDR2 SNEGSKA (reference sequence). V lost 3 bases and J lost 4; bases outside the gene matches: 16. There are 17 residues in the CDR3. CDR3 loop: CSASAPSGTGTFYEQYF. CDR3 in DNA: TGCAGTGCTAGTGCCCCCTCCGGGACAGGGACCTTTTACGAGCAGTACTTC.

The chain uses TRBV27 and TRBJ2-7; 11 bases line up with TRBD1. Germline V gene lookup returns CDR1 MNHEY and CDR2 SMNVEV (reference sequence). V trimming: 8 bases; J trimming: 9 bases; junction bases outside the gene matches: 12. The CDR3 loop spans 14 amino acids. As DNA, the CDR3 is TGTGCCAGCGGCCATAGGGACAGGGGGATTGGGCAGTACTTC. Protein: CASGHRDRGIGQYF.

V is TRBV6-4 and J is TRBJ2-1, with TRBD2 matching over 10 bases. The germline CDR1 and CDR2 sequences are MRHNA and SNTAGT. V shed 5 bases and J 10 bases; nucleotides not matched to a gene: 11. There are 15 residues in the CDR3. The CDR3 region is CASSRSSGRTGEQFF. As DNA, the CDR3 is TGTGCCAGCAGTCGTTCTAGCGGGAGAACGGGCGAGCAGTTCTTC.

This chain uses TRBV29-1 with TRBJ2-3; 9 nucleotides match TRBD2. V shed 3 bases, J shed 6 bases, and the junction held 4 bases outside the gene matches. CDR3 length equals 13 residues. Looked up from germline, CDR1 is SQVTM and CDR2 is ANQGSEA. CDR3 in amino acids: CSVDSGRPDTQYF. CDR3 DNA: TGCAGCGTTGATAGCGGGAGACCCGATACGCAGTATTTT.

This chain joins TRBV20-1 and TRBJ2-5, with 7 bases lining up with TRBD2. Germline-derived CDR1 and CDR2 are DFQATT and SNEGSKA (reference sequence). The CDR3 is 15 amino acids. Unmatched junction bases numbered 11, after V lost 3 bases and J lost 4 bases. The CDR3 loop reads CSASAGTIGGETQYF. The CDR3 DNA reads as TGCAGTGCTAGTGCAGGGACTATCGGGGGAGAGACCCAGTACTTC.

The rearrangement joins TRBV12-3 or TRBV12-4 to TRBJ2-3; 7 positions match TRBD1. J lost 14 bases, V lost 1 base, and 9 bases had no gene match. This CDR3 is 13 amino acids long. CDR3 DNA sequence: TGTGCCAGCAGTTTAGGGACAGGCCAGACGAGGTATTTT. It codes for CASSLGTGQTRYF.

V and J are TRBV6-1 and TRBJ2-5; 7 positions match TRBD2. Germline CDR1 is MNHNS and CDR2 is SASEGT. The CDR3 spans 14 residues. V lost 3 bases to trimming and J lost 1 base; unmatched junction nucleotides: 2. Here the CDR3 reads CASSEGTIQETQYF. CDR3 sequence (DNA): TGTGCCAGCAGTGAGGGGACTATCCAAGAGACCCAGTACTTC.

This clone was counted only a few times. This sequence joins TRBV2 and TRBJ1-5, with D perhaps matching TRBD1 (5 bases). The CDR3 sequence is 14 residues long. CDR1 and CDR2 (germline): SNHLY, FYNNEI. V lost 2 bases and J lost 6, with 11 bases in between. CDR3 protein: CASSELGGVQPQHF. CDR3 sequence (DNA): TGTGCCAGCAGTGAATTGGGGGGGGTTCAGCCCCAGCATTTT. The whole variable domain, filled in from reference TRBV2 and TRBJ1-5, reads EPEVTQTPSHQVTQMGQEVILRCVPISNHLYFYWYRQILGQKVEFLVSFYNNEISEKSEIFDDQFSVERPDGSNFTLKIRSTKLEDSAMYFCASSELGGVQPQHFGDGTRLSIL.

The V gene is TRBV9, the J gene TRBJ2-6; TRBD2 matches at 12 bases. J was trimmed by 0 bases and V by 4 bases; bases with no gene match: 2. Germline loops: CDR1 SGDLS, CDR2 YYNGEE. The CDR3 is 17 amino acids. CDR3: CASSMGLAGSGANVLTF. CDR3 nucleotides: TGTGCCAGCAGCATGGGACTAGCGGGCTCTGGGGCCAACGTCCTGACTTTC.

This chain joins TRBV19 and TRBJ1-1; 8 bases are a match to TRBD1. This CDR3 spans 13 amino acids. V was clipped by 7 bases and J by 5 bases; unmatched bases: 6. Per germline, CDR1 LNHDA and CDR2 SQIVND (reference sequence). This chain's CDR3 is CASNHDRGTEAFF. For the CDR3, the DNA is TGTGCCAGTAACCACGACAGGGGAACTGAAGCTTTCTTT.

The J gene is TRBJ2-5, the V gene TRBV27, with TRBD1 matching 9 bases. With 6 bases clipped from V and 4 bases from J, the junction kept 6 bases outside the gene matches. The CDR3 is 14 amino acids. From germline, CDR1 is MNHEY and CDR2 SMNVEV (reference sequence). The CDR3: CASRQQGAGETQYF. In DNA form, the CDR3 reads TGTGCCAGCAGGCAACAGGGGGCTGGAGAGACCCAGTACTTC.

V and J are TRBV7-2 and TRBJ1-2; weak D call: TRBD1 (5 bases). CDR1 is SGHTA and CDR2 is FQGNSA in the germline V gene. Trimming left V 7 bases short and J 3 bases short, with 15 bases between. This CDR3 has 14 amino acids. This chain's CDR3 is CASTRTPGDYGYTF. CDR3 DNA: TGTGCCAGCACTAGGACCCCGGGGGACTATGGCTACACCTTC.

This clone was counted only a few times. V usage is TRBV28 and J usage is TRBJ2-7; the D is unclear. There are 11 residues in the CDR3. With 8 bases removed from V and 4 bases from J, the gap between germline ends came to 9 bases. From germline, CDR1 is MDHEN and CDR2 SYDVKM. The CDR3, as DNA: TGTGCCAGCCGGAGATGGTACGAGCAGTACTTC. Translating gives CASRRWYEQYF. The full variable domain, with the rest looked up from reference TRBV28 and TRBJ2-7, is DVKVTQSSRYLVKRTGEKVFLECVQDMDHENMFWYRQDPGLGLRLIYFSYDVKMKEKGDIPEGYSVSREKKERFSLILESASTNQTSMYLCASRRWYEQYFGPGTRLTVT.

The rearrangement links TRBV4-1 to TRBJ2-5; D is uncertain. Trimming cost V 2 bases and J 4 bases, with 11 bases left between them. There are 14 residues in the CDR3. CDR1 is MGHRA and CDR2 is YSYEKL in the germline V gene. CDR3 residues: CASSQLEMGETQYF. CDR3 bases: TGCGCCAGCAGCCAACTAGAAATGGGAGAGACCCAGTACTTC.

J is TRBJ2-1 and V is TRBV24-1, with 7 nucleotides matching TRBD1. The CDR3 spans 15 residues. Germline V gene sequence: CDR1 KGHDR, CDR2 SFDVKD. V shed 7 bases and J 2 bases; nucleotides not matched to a gene: 7. CDR3 coding DNA: TGTGCCACCAGGGCGTCAGGGGGTCCCTACAATGAGCAGTTCTTC. This encodes CATRASGGPYNEQFF.

The CDR3 nucleotides read TGTGCCAGCAGGTCTGGGGACAGCTCTGGAAACACCATATATTTT. It translates to CASRSGDSSGNTIYF. This rearrangement joins TRBV6-5 to TRBJ1-3, with TRBD1 matching 7 bases. This CDR3 contains 15 residues. Losses at the gene ends were 6 bases for V and 0 bases for J; bases not matched to a gene: 5. The V gene's germline CDR1 is MNHEY and CDR2 SVGAGI.

V and J are TRBV14 and TRBJ1-1, with TRBD1 as a possible D gene (6 bases). Deletions cut 5 bases from V and 1 base from J, with 11 bases between. CDR3 size: 14 residues. Germline CDR1 and CDR2: SGHDN and FVKESK. This chain's CDR3 is CASSYWTANTEAFF. As DNA, the CDR3 is TGTGCCAGCAGCTACTGGACAGCGAACACTGAAGCTTTCTTT.

The rearrangement uses TRBV4-3 and TRBJ1-4; 7 nucleotides agree with TRBD1. The CDR3 sequence is 15 residues long. Germline loops: CDR1 LGHNA, CDR2 YSLEER. V dropped 2 bases and J dropped 8; count of bases not matched to a gene: 8. The CDR3 sequence: CASSQSRQGFEKLFF. Written as DNA, the CDR3 is TGCGCCAGCAGCCAATCGCGACAGGGTTTCGAAAAACTGTTTTTT.

The chain is built from TRBV7-9 and TRBJ2-1, with 9 bases lining up with TRBD2. The CDR3 is 15 amino acids. Germline loops: CDR1 SEHNR, CDR2 FQNEAQ (reference sequence). V trimming: 3 bases; J trimming: 7 bases; junction bases outside the gene matches: 7. The CDR3, as DNA: TGTGCCAGCAGCTTGGCGGCGGGAGGGAGAAATGAGCAGTTCTTC. Protein sequence: CASSLAAGGRNEQFF.

The CDR3 sequence is CASSPHRRQETQYF. CDR3 DNA: TGTGCCAGCAGCCCCCACCGGAGGCAAGAGACCCAGTACTTC. The V and J genes are TRBV7-2 and TRBJ2-5, with D perhaps matching TRBD2 (5 bases). V was shortened by 5 bases and J by 2 bases, with 12 bases between the two germline ends. The germline CDR1 and CDR2 sequences are SGHTA and FQGNSA. This CDR3 comprises 14 residues.

V and J are TRBV2 and TRBJ2-1; 13 bases fit TRBD2. The CDR3 length is 16 residues. Germline CDR1 SNHLY, CDR2 FYNNEI. V dropped 10 bases and J dropped 2; count of bases not matched to a gene: 8. The CDR3 spells CATNPGTSGTYNEQFF. The CDR3 DNA is TGTGCCACTAATCCTGGGACTAGCGGGACCTACAATGAGCAGTTCTTC.

The chain is built from TRBV19 and TRBJ2-2; possible D gene TRBD2, 5 bases. With 5 bases removed from V and 0 bases from J, the gap between germline ends came to 16 bases. Germline CDR1 reads LNHDA; CDR2 reads SQIVND (reference sequence). This CDR3 has 17 residues. The CDR3 sequence: CASSDPARAANTGELFF. DNA for the CDR3: TGTGCCAGTAGTGATCCCGCCCGAGCGGCGAACACCGGGGAGCTGTTTTTT.